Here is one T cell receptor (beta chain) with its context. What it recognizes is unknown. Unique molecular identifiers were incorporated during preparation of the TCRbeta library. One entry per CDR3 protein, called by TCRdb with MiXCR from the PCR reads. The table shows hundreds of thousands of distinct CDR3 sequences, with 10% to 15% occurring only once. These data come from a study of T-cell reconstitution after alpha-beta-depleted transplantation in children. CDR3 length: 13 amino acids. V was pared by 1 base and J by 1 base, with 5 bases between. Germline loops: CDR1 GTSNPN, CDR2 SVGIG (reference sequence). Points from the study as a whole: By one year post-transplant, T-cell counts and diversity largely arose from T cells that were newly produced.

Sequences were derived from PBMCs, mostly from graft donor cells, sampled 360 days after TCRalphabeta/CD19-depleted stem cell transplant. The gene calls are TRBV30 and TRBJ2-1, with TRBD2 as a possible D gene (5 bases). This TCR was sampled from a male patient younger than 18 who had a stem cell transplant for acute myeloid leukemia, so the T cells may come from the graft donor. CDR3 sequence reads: CAWSGRSYNEQFF. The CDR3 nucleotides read TGTGCCTGGAGTGGGAGGTCCTACAATGAGCAGTTCTTC.